This record concerns one T cell receptor (beta chain) sequence. Its antigen is not identified. Unique molecular identifiers tagged individual cDNA molecules. TCRdb re-called the 5' RACE reads through MiXCR, storing one row per CDR3 protein. The sample contains approximately 110,000 distinct CDR3 sequences, 15% of which appear only once. The sample belongs to a study of early T cells in non-severe SARS-CoV-2 infection. Whole-study context: RNA in bulk from unsorted whole blood was sequenced, and chains were unpaired.

Points from the study as a whole: The matching step, a VDJdb search, favored anti-spike CD8 responses and missed private and CD4 specificities.

The CDR3 sequence is 14 residues long. The sequence came from an adult who was a healthcare worker with PCR-confirmed SARS-CoV-2 infection or an uninfected control (not recorded which). Sequenced input: whole blood. The rearrangement uses TRBV1 and TRBJ2-5; the D call of TRBD2 is as the table states it, not checked on the DNA. TRBV1 is recorded as a pseudogene. The CDR3 loop is CTSSRAGGRETQYF. The CDR3 bases are TGCACCAGCAGCCGAGCGGGGGGGCGAGAGACCCAGTACTTC.